This T cell receptor beta chain originates from a study of blood T cell repertoires in COVID-19. Study context: Acute-phase and convalescent COVID-19 samples originated in the United States, Italy and Spain. PBMCs, B-cell-depleted T cells, or T cells were the source of the cDNA or gDNA that made up the material.

The data were produced by immunoSEQ multiplex PCR, yet TCRdb's version contains in-frame clones alone and is incomplete. Found here are approximately 61,000 clones, around four fifths of them singletons; the top ten hold 5% to 6%. The clonotype comes from a man aged 65-85 years with acute or convalescent COVID-19. The sample consisted of peripheral blood.

CDR3 DNA: TGCAGCGTCTCTCTGGGACAGGGATTCGGCTACACCTTC. Translation gives CSVSLGQGFGYTF. The chain employs TRBV29-1 and TRBJ1-2; 9 bases agree with TRBD1. This CDR3 is 13 amino acids long. Trimming took 6 bases from V and 8 from J; bases not matched to a gene: 10. Per germline, CDR1 SQVTM and CDR2 ANQGSEA.